This TCR beta chain is from a study of cytomegalovirus exposure and HLA in healthy donors. Study-level points and caveats: TCR beta V- and J-gene trimming, according to a later analysis, was linked to a missense DCLRE1C variant.

This CDR3 spans 14 amino acids. The junction had 4 bases not matched to a gene; V was cut back by 2 bases and J by 2 bases. The V gene's germline CDR1 is SGHRS and CDR2 YFSETQ. The PCR was carried out with 60 Vbeta primers and 13 Jbeta primers. Sequenced by immunoSEQ multiplex PCR; TCRdb stores in-frame clones only, minus some. This table has 90,000 to 110,000 clones, approximately 69% appearing once. In regard to this clone: The target antigen is unknown.

The source is a man younger than 45 in good health and CMV-seronegative. V gene TRBV5-1 combines with J gene TRBJ2-7, with 7 bases lining up with TRBD2. The sequenced material came from PBMCs. The CDR3: CASSFGGGPYEQYF. The CDR3 DNA sequence: TGCGCCAGCAGCTTTGGGGGAGGGCCCTACGAGCAGTACTTC.